A selection of T cell receptor beta chains follows, all from one sample in a study of blood T cell repertoires in COVID-19. The data were produced by immunoSEQ multiplex PCR, yet TCRdb's version contains in-frame clones alone and is incomplete. The table lists 200,000 or so clones, around nine tenths of them singletons. Sample: PBMCs or T cells enriched from blood (not recorded which). Every receptor here comes from a man aged 25 to 45 who had recovered from COVID-19. Each CDR3 is given with its conserved first and last residue. D genes are given only for firm matches. Rows may omit the clone size; those that give it use once, few, many or a size class.

TRBD1 TRBJ2-2 TRBV9 NA TGTGCCAGCAGCGTAGGTTTGGGACAGGTCACCGGGGAGCTGTTTTTT CASSVGLGQVTGELFF
NA TRBJ1-2 TRBV18 few TGTGCCAGCTCAACAAACTCCGGAGAGTATGGCTACACCTTC CASSTNSGEYGYTF
NA TRBJ2-5 TRBV6-6 few TGTGCCAGCAGCACAGGATGGGCAGAAGAGACCCAGTACTTC CASSTGWAEETQYF
NA TRBJ2-1 TRBV4-3 NA TGCGCCAGCAGCCAAGTTCAGTCCGCCCTCTACAATGAGCAGTTCTTC CASSQVQSALYNEQFF
NA TRBJ1-5 TRBV7-6 few TGTGCCAGCAGCAACACAGGAGGGATTAACAATCAGCCCCAGCATTTT CASSNTGGINNQPQHF
TRBD2 TRBJ2-2 TRBV19 NA TGTGCCAGTAAGGCTAGCGGGGTGGTAGGGCTGTTTTTT CASKASGVVGLFF
TRBD1 TRBJ2-5 TRBV5-8 NA TGTGCCAGCAGCGCCGGGACAGGGTGGGAGACCCAGTACTTC CASSAGTGWETQYF
NA TRBJ1-2 TRBV11-2 NA TGTGCCAGCAGCGTACGACGGGGGACCTTGGGCTACACCTTC CASSVRRGTLGYTF
NA TRBJ1-3 TRBV2 NA TGTGCCAGCGACCCAAACGCAGGCTTTGGAAACACCATATATTTT CASDPNAGFGNTIYF
NA TRBJ2-1 TRBV5-4 NA TGTGCCAGCAGCCCTGCTAGCCCCAATGAGCAGTTCTTC CASSPASPNEQFF
NA TRBJ2-3 TRBV3-1/TRBV3-2 NA TGTGCCAGCAGCCATCGGAGTGGAGCCCCCGCAGATACGCAGTATTTT CASSHRSGAPADTQYF
TRBD2 TRBJ2-3 TRBV9 NA TGTGCCAGCAGCGTTGTAGCGGGAGCGAACACAGATACGCAGTATTTT CASSVVAGANTDTQYF
TRBD2 TRBJ2-1 TRBV5-4 once TGTGCCAGCAGCTTGACTAGCGGGCCTAGTAATGAGCAGTTCTTC CASSLTSGPSNEQFF
TRBD2 TRBJ2-5 TRBV3-1/TRBV3-2 NA TGTGCCAGCAGCCAACGAAGGTCTAGCGGGGCTTTGGCCCAGTACTTC CASSQRRSSGALAQYF
NA TRBJ1-2 TRBV3-1/TRBV3-2 NA TGTGCCAGCAGCCAAGCCCGGAGGGAGTATGGCTACACCTTC CASSQARREYGYTF
TRBD2 TRBJ2-7 TRBV19 once TGTGCCAGTAGTATCGTGTCTAGCGGGAGGGGCGAGCAGTACTTC CASSIVSSGRGEQYF
NA TRBJ1-3 TRBV7-2 once TGTGCCAGCAATCTTGGGGGCAGGTTCAACACCATATATTTT CASNLGGRFNTIYF
NA TRBJ1-2 TRBV28 NA TGTGCCAGCAGTACGATCACAGGGACCTATGGCTACACCTTC CASSTITGTYGYTF
TRBD2 TRBJ2-1 TRBV24-1 NA TGTGCCACCAGTGATTCGGGGGGTCCCTACAATGAGCAGTTCTTC CATSDSGGPYNEQFF
TRBD2 TRBJ2-1 TRBV28 NA TGTGCCAGCAGCACCGGGACTAGCGGACACAATGAGCAGTTCTTC CASSTGTSGHNEQFF
NA TRBJ1-1 TRBV19 NA TGTGCCAGTAGTATCCCGACCCGACCCGGGTACGACACTGAAGCTTTCTTT CASSIPTRPGYDTEAFF
TRBD2 TRBJ2-5 TRBV9 NA TGTGCCAGCAGCGTAGTGGGGACTAGGGGAGAGACCCAGTACTTC CASSVVGTRGETQYF
TRBD2 TRBJ2-4 TRBV7-2 once TGTGCCAGCAGCCGGGGGGGAGTCTTAAAAAACATTCAGTACTTC CASSRGGVLKNIQYF
NA TRBJ2-7 TRBV30 NA TGTGCCTGGAGTGTACAAGGAGGTGGGCCGGGGTACGAGCAGTACTTC CAWSVQGGGPGYEQYF
TRBD1 TRBJ2-1 TRBV10-2 NA TGCGCCAGCAGTTCCGGGACAGGGAAGTTCTTC CASSSGTGKFF
NA TRBJ1-6 TRBV7-5 NA TGTGTCAGAAGCTTATTTTTCTTGCTCGCTGCGGCACCCCTCCACTTT CVRSLFFLLAAAPLHF
NA TRBJ2-7 TRBV6-2/TRBV6-3 NA TGTGCCAGCAGTTACCGTCAGAACTACGAGCAGTACTTC CASSYRQNYEQYF
NA TRBJ2-1 TRBV28 NA TGTGCCAGCGTCCGGAGGGGCTTACCATCCTACAATGAGCAGTTCTTC CASVRRGLPSYNEQFF
NA TRBJ2-5 TRBV7-2 NA TGTGCCAGCAGCTTAGAGGGGGTAGAGACCCAGTACTTC CASSLEGVETQYF
NA TRBJ2-1 TRBV7-2 NA TGTGCCAGCAGCTCTTGGGGCTTAGGAGACAATGAGCAGTTCTTC CASSSWGLGDNEQFF
TRBD1 TRBJ1-5 TRBV18 NA TGTGCCAGCTCACCCACTATCGGACAGGGATTACAGCCCCAGCATTTT CASSPTIGQGLQPQHF